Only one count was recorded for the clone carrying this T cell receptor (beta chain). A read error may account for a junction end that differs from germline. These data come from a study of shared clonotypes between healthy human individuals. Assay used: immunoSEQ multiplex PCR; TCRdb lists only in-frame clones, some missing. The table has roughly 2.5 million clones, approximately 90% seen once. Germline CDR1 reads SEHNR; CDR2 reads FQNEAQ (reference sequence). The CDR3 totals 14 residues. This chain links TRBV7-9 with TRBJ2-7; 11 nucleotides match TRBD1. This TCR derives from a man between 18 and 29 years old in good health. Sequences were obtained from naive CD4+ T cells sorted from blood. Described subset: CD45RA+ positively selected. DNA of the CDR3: TGTGCCAGCACCTTAGGACAGGGGGCTGGCGAGCAGTACTTC. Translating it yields CASTLGQGAGEQYF.